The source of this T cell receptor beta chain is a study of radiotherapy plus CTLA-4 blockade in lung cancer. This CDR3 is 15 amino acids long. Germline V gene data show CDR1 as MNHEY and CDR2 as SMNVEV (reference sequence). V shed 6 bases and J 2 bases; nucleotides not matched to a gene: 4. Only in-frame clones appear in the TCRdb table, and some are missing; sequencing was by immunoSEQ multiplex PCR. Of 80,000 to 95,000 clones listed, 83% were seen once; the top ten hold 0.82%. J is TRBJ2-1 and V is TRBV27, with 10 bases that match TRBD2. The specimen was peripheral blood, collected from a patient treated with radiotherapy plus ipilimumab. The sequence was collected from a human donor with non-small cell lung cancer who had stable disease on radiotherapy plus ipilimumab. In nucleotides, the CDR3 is TGTGCCAGCAGAAACAGCGGGGGGGCCTACAATGAGCAGTTCTTC. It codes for CASRNSGGAYNEQFF.